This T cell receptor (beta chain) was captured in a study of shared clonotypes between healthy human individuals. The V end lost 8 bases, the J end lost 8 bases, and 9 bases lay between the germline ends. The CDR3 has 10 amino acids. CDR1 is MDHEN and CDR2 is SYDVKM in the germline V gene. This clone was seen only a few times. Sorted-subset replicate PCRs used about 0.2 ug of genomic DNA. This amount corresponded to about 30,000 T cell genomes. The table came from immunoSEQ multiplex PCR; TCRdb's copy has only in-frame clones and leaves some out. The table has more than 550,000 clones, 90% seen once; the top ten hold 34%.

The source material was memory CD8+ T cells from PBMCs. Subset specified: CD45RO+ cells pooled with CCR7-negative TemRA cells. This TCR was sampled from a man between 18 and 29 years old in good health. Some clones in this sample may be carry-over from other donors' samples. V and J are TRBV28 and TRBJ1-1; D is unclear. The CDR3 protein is CASGFSEAFF. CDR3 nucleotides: TGTGCCAGCGGATTCTCGGAAGCTTTCTTT.